This T cell receptor beta chain appears in the sequencing data of a study of blood T cell repertoires in COVID-19. Study overall: The samples span acute and convalescent COVID-19 from the United States, Italy and Spain. Sources were T cells, B-cell-depleted T cells, or PBMCs; the material itself was cDNA or gDNA.

The authors' processing: Amplification of reference gene primers provided the estimated nucleated cell counts. Produced via immunoSEQ multiplex PCR; TCRdb's table is partial and in-frame only. V and J calls and clone size follow that table, whereas D and trimming were derived from the DNA. This sample has 70,000 or so clones, with more than 70% found just once. This clonotype originated in a human donor in a cohort sampled during active COVID-19. Sequencing was performed on peripheral blood.

In DNA form, the CDR3 reads TGTGCCAGCAGTGGGACTAGCGGGGTGCCCCTAAACATTCAGTACTTC. Its translation: CASSGTSGVPLNIQYF. The chain couples TRBV28 to TRBJ2-4; 13 positions match TRBD2. The germline gives CDR1 MDHEN, CDR2 SYDVKM. Germline trimming cut 5 bases from V and 6 bases from J; bases unmatched to any gene: 7. CDR3 size: 16 residues.